These 26 T cell receptor beta chains share one sample of origin, sequenced in a study of blood T cell repertoires in COVID-19. Produced via immunoSEQ multiplex PCR; TCRdb's table is partial and in-frame only. The table lists about 270,000 clones, roughly 90% of them singletons. The sample comprised PBMCs or T cells enriched from blood (not recorded which). All receptors come from a man aged 35-49 years who had been exposed to COVID-19.

The DNA for the CDR3 is TGTGCCAGTAGGGGCCCCTTCGAGCAGTACTTC. Translating it yields CASRGPFEQYF. J is TRBJ2-7 and V is TRBV19, with D unresolved. Germline CDR1 reads LNHDA; CDR2 reads SQIVND (reference sequence). Deletions cut 6 bases from V and 6 bases from J, with 9 bases between. This CDR3 has 11 residues.

V and J are TRBV29-1 and TRBJ1-2, with TRBD1 matching over 10 bases. V trimming: 6 bases; J trimming: 6 bases; junction bases outside the gene matches: 4. CDR1 is SQVTM and CDR2 is ANQGSEA in the germline V gene. The CDR3 length is 12 residues. The CDR3, as DNA: TGCAGCGTGACAGGGGGCTCAGATGGCTACACCTTC. It encodes CSVTGGSDGYTF.

The chain links TRBV11-2 to TRBJ2-1; 8 bases align to TRBD2. Germline V gene lookup returns CDR1 SGHAT and CDR2 FQNNGV. The CDR3 totals 16 residues. With 4 bases clipped from V and 4 bases from J, the junction kept 9 bases outside the gene matches. The CDR3 nucleotides are TGTGCCAGCAGCTCGGGACTAGTCCCCTCTTACAATGAGCAGTTCTTC. Encoded protein: CASSSGLVPSYNEQFF. Full variable domain (outside the CDR3, taken from reference TRBV11-2 and TRBJ2-1): EAGVAQSPRYKIIEKRQSVAFWCNPISGHATLYWYQQILGQGPKLLIQFQNNGVVDDSQLPKDRFSAERLKGVDSTLKIQPAKLEDSAVYLCASSSGLVPSYNEQFFGPGTRLTVL.

The rearrangement uses TRBV28 and TRBJ1-1; D unclear. The CDR3 loop spans 13 amino acids. V gave up 5 bases and J gave up 1 base, with 8 bases separating them. CDR1 and CDR2 (germline): MDHEN, SYDVKM. The CDR3 sequence is CASSVHQNTEAFF. In DNA form, the CDR3 reads TGTGCCAGCAGTGTACATCAGAACACTGAAGCTTTCTTT.

The chain links TRBV11-1 to TRBJ2-1; 7 nucleotides line up with TRBD2. The CDR3 is made up of 15 amino acids. Looked up from germline, CDR1 is SGHAT and CDR2 is FQDESV (reference sequence). V shed 3 bases and J 0 bases; nucleotides not matched to a gene: 2. CDR3 residues: CASSFRGSSYNEQFF. In DNA form, the CDR3 reads TGTGCCAGCAGCTTCCGCGGGAGCTCCTACAATGAGCAGTTCTTC.

The genes are TRBV29-1 and TRBJ1-2; the D is unclear. The ends were cut back, 5 bases at V and 6 bases at J, with 19 bases in the middle. CDR1 is SQVTM, CDR2 ANQGSEA, per germline. The CDR3 contains 14 residues. This CDR3 reads CSVSLAGSVDGYTF. The CDR3 DNA reads TGCAGCGTTTCATTAGCGGGATCAGTGGATGGCTACACCTTC.

V is TRBV6-5 and J is TRBJ1-2, with unresolved D. This CDR3 is built from 14 residues. With 6 bases removed from V and 0 bases from J, the gap between germline ends came to 11 bases. In germline, CDR1 is MNHEY, CDR2 SVGAGI. CDR3 coding DNA: TGTGCCAGCAGGTCGCCGACTGCTAACTATGGCTACACCTTC. As protein: CASRSPTANYGYTF.

This clone was seen once. This chain links TRBV3-1 (or the pseudogene TRBV3-2) with TRBJ1-2; TRBD1 aligns across 10 bases. The CDR3 contains 13 residues. Germline values: CDR1 LGHDT, CDR2 YNNKEL (reference sequence). J lost 7 bases, V lost 5 bases, and 4 bases had no gene match. CDR3 sequence reads: CASSAGQGFGYTF. The DNA for the CDR3 is TGTGCCAGCAGCGCGGGACAGGGGTTTGGCTACACCTTC.

The chain combines TRBV10-1 with TRBJ2-7; TRBD2 agrees at 7 bases. The V segment lost 7 bases and the J segment 3 bases; nucleotides outside the gene matches: 9. The length of the CDR3 is 14 residues. Germline CDR1 reads WNHNN; CDR2 reads SYGVQD (reference sequence). The CDR3 DNA reads as TGCGCCAGCAACCGGACTAGTTTCATCTACGAGCAGTACTTC. This sequence encodes CASNRTSFIYEQYF.

The chain joins TRBV19 to TRBJ2-1; 9 bases map to TRBD2. Trimming removed 3 bases from V and 13 bases from J; junction bases left unmatched: 19. Germline CDR1 reads LNHDA; CDR2 reads SQIVND (reference sequence). The CDR3 has 17 amino acids. The CDR3 coding sequence is TGTGCCAGTAGTATTCCCTGGCTAGCGGGGCTACAAAGGGTTCAGTTCTTC. Translation gives CASSIPWLAGLQRVQFF.

This chain joins TRBV28 and TRBJ1-2; the D gene is possibly TRBD1 (5 bases). Germline V gene lookup returns CDR1 MDHEN and CDR2 SYDVKM. V lost 5 bases and J lost 6, with 16 bases in between. CDR3 length: 14 amino acids. CDR3 region: CASSPGRVRNGYTF. CDR3 DNA sequence: TGTGCCAGCAGTCCGGGCAGGGTGAGGAATGGCTACACCTTC.

J is TRBJ1-5 and V is TRBV21-1; TRBD1 reflects the table's D call only, with no check against the DNA. TRBV21-1 is described as a pseudogene. CDR3 length equals 17 residues. The CDR3 coding sequence is TGTGCCAGCAGCAAAGGAGAGGACAGGGTGGCGAATCAGCCCCAGCATTTT. This codes for CASSKGEDRVANQPQHF.

This sequence joins TRBV11-2 and TRBJ2-3; 14 positions agree with TRBD2. With 5 bases clipped from V and 5 bases from J, the junction kept 9 bases outside the gene matches. CDR1 and CDR2 from the germline V gene are SGHAT and FQNNGV. This CDR3 has 17 residues. The CDR3 DNA reads as TGTGCCAGCAGCCAAGGGACTAGCGGGAGTGGTTTAGATACGCAGTATTTT. Protein: CASSQGTSGSGLDTQYF.

This clone was observed once. The chain couples TRBV4-1 to TRBJ1-4; 7 bases fit TRBD1. J was trimmed by 5 bases and V by 7 bases; bases with no gene match: 7. Looked up from germline, CDR1 is MGHRA and CDR2 is YSYEKL. This CDR3 is 14 amino acids long. This chain's CDR3 is CASKGGDYNEKLFF. The CDR3 nucleotides read TGCGCCAGCAAAGGGGGCGACTACAATGAAAAACTGTTTTTT.

The chain recombines TRBV19 with TRBJ1-4; the match to TRBD1 covers 7 bases. Germline CDR1 and CDR2: LNHDA and SQIVND (reference sequence). The CDR3 totals 15 residues. V gave up 6 bases and J gave up 4 bases; unmatched junction bases: 8. CDR3 nucleotides: TGTGCCAGTAGCTTTACCGGGACAGATAATGAAAAACTGTTTTTT. This translates into CASSFTGTDNEKLFF.

The chain carries TRBV5-1 and TRBJ1-4; D unresolved. CDR3 size: 15 residues. The V end lost 1 base, the J end lost 6 bases, and 13 bases lay between the germline ends. Per the germline V gene, CDR1 is SGHRS and CDR2 is YFSETQ. CDR3 bases: TGCGCCAGCAGCTTGTCCGCCCGGGTAGATGAAAAACTGTTTTTT. Translated: CASSLSARVDEKLFF.

J is TRBJ1-1 and V is TRBV2; tentatively, D is TRBD1 (6 bases). CDR3 size: 14 residues. CDR1 is SNHLY and CDR2 is FYNNEI in the germline V gene. V gave up 4 bases and J gave up 5 bases, with 14 bases separating them. The CDR3 bases are TGTGCCAGCAGTGCTGGATGGGGGCCAACTGAAGCTTTCTTT. Translation gives CASSAGWGPTEAFF.

The V and J genes are TRBV30 and TRBJ2-3; TRBD2 might be the D (6 bases). With 5 bases removed from V and 3 bases from J, the gap between germline ends came to 15 bases. The length of the CDR3 is 14 residues. Germline V lookup: CDR1 GTSNPN, CDR2 SVGIG (reference sequence). Here the CDR3 DNA reads TGTGCCTGGGAGGGTGGGGGGATAACAGATACGCAGTATTTT. Amino acids: CAWEGGGITDTQYF.

This clone was recorded only once. V usage is TRBV5-5 and J usage is TRBJ2-2, with 8 bases aligning to TRBD1. The germline V gene has CDR1 SGHKS and CDR2 YYEKEE (reference sequence). V trimming: 9 bases; J trimming: 4 bases; junction bases outside the gene matches: 14. This CDR3 region has 16 residues. The CDR3: CATETDRGTITGELFF. The CDR3 DNA is TGTGCCACCGAGACAGACAGGGGTACGATCACCGGGGAGCTGTTTTTT. The whole variable domain, filled in from reference TRBV5-5 and TRBJ2-2, reads DAGVTQSPTHLIKTRGQQVTLRCSPISGHKSVSWYQQVLGQGPQFIFQYYEKEERGRGNFPDRFSARQFPNYSSELNVNALLLGDSALYLCATETDRGTITGELFFGEGSRLTVL.

The chain is built from TRBV9 and TRBJ1-2; 9 nucleotides align to TRBD1. V was clipped by 3 bases and J by 7 bases; unmatched bases: 4. Germline CDR1 and CDR2: SGDLS and YYNGEE. The length of the CDR3 is 13 residues. DNA for the CDR3: TGTGCCAGCAGCGCGGGGACAGGGCTTGGCTACACCTTC. This gives the protein CASSAGTGLGYTF.

The chain employs TRBV15 and TRBJ1-5; possibly TRBD1 for D (6 bases). V was clipped by 2 bases and J by 3 bases, with 11 bases between them. Germline CDR1 reads LNHNV; CDR2 reads YYDKDF (reference sequence). There are 15 residues in the CDR3. CDR3 amino acids: CATSRPDRFNQPQHF. The CDR3 DNA reads as TGTGCCACCAGCAGACCCGACAGGTTCAATCAGCCCCAGCATTTT.

The J gene is TRBJ1-2, the V gene TRBV5-1; tentative D call: TRBD1 (6 bases). Trimming took 2 bases from V and 3 from J, leaving 11 bases between them. The V gene's germline CDR1 is SGHRS and CDR2 YFSETQ. This CDR3 comprises 14 residues. CDR3 nucleotide sequence: TGCGCCAGCAGCTTAGGACAGTACCACTATGGCTACACCTTC. Protein: CASSLGQYHYGYTF.

The rearrangement links TRBV19 to TRBJ1-1; possibly TRBD1 for D (5 bases). The CDR3 extends over 13 amino acids. Trimming took off 5 bases at V and 3 bases at J, with 10 bases between the two ends. Germline-derived CDR1 and CDR2 are LNHDA and SQIVND (reference sequence). The CDR3 spells CASSVGAYTEAFF. In nucleotides, the CDR3 is TGTGCCAGTAGTGTAGGGGCTTACACTGAAGCTTTCTTT. Filled out from reference TRBV19 and TRBJ1-1, the complete variable domain reads DGGITQSPKYLFRKEGQNVTLSCEQNLNHDAMYWYRQDPGQGLRLIYYSQIVNDFQKGDIAEGYSVSREKKESFPLTVTSAQKNPTAFYLCASSVGAYTEAFFGQGTRLTVV.

The rearrangement links TRBV6-5 to TRBJ1-2; TRBD1 might be the D (6 bases). The CDR3 sequence is 14 residues long. Trimming removed 2 bases at V and 4 bases at J, with 11 bases between. Per germline, CDR1 MNHEY and CDR2 SVGAGI. CDR3 sequence: CASSYRGGGYGYTF. In DNA form, the CDR3 reads TGTGCCAGCAGTTACCGGGGAGGGGGCTATGGCTACACCTTC.

The genes are TRBV4-2 and TRBJ2-1, with a tentative D call TRBD1 (5 bases). The V end was cut by 1 base, the J end by 4 bases, with 20 bases between. Germline V lookup: CDR1 LGHNA, CDR2 YNFKEQ. The CDR3 has 18 amino acids. In DNA, the CDR3 is TGTGCCAGCAGCCAAGGGGTAGGGGCGGATGGGGTTTACAATGAGCAGTTCTTC. Translation: CASSQGVGADGVYNEQFF.

The chain recombines TRBV6-5 with TRBJ1-2; the D is unclear. CDR3 length: 14 residues. Trimming pared 2 bases from V and 4 bases from J, leaving 11 bases between. From germline, CDR1 is MNHEY and CDR2 SVGAGI. Here the CDR3 reads CASSYDGLTYGYTF. CDR3 DNA sequence: TGTGCCAGCAGTTACGACGGACTTACCTATGGCTACACCTTC.